The 19 T cell receptor beta chains given below trace back to one sample, sequenced in a study of blood T cell repertoires in COVID-19 (dated by TCRdb to 2018 to 2020). The library was generated by the immunoSEQ multiplex PCR assay. Imported from immuneACCESS, the table was reduced by TCRdb to in-frame sequences with V and J called. These copies leave out some clones; in studies compared against another copy, an unresolved V gene accounts for under half, and the cause of the remainder is not known. This sample has hundreds of thousands of clones in its table, and around 90% of those were observed once. The leading ten clones occupy under 3.5% of the sample. Sequencing was done on a sample of PBMCs or T cells enriched from blood (not recorded which). These receptors were taken from a woman in her forties or fifties who had recovered from COVID-19.

This chain connects TRBV2 to TRBJ1-5, with 12 bases lining up with TRBD1. This CDR3 comprises 14 residues. Germline V gene data show CDR1 as SNHLY and CDR2 as FYNNEI. J lost 5 bases, V lost 7 bases, and 3 bases had no gene match. The DNA for the CDR3 is TGTGCCAGCACGGGACAGGGGGCGCATCAGCCCCAGCATTTT. It is translated as CASTGQGAHQPQHF. Combining the CDR3 with reference TRBV2 and TRBJ1-5 gives the whole variable domain EPEVTQTPSHQVTQMGQEVILRCVPISNHLYFYWYRQILGQKVEFLVSFYNNEISEKSEIFDDQFSVERPDGSNFTLKIRSTKLEDSAMYFCASTGQGAHQPQHFGDGTRLSIL.

V gene TRBV28 combines with J gene TRBJ2-2; 10 bases fit TRBD2. CDR3 size: 16 residues. V lost 4 bases, J lost 0 bases, and 2 bases stayed unmatched. CDR1 is MDHEN, CDR2 SYDVKM, per germline. The CDR3 region has the DNA TGTGCCAGCAGTTCTAGCGGGAGAGCGAACACCGGGGAGCTGTTTTTT. Its translation is CASSSSGRANTGELFF.

This chain connects TRBV9 to TRBJ2-1; 9 bases align to TRBD1. Germline V CDR1 and CDR2: SGDLS, YYNGEE. The CDR3 has 16 residues. Germline trimming cut 4 bases from V and 7 bases from J; bases unmatched to any gene: 12. The CDR3 DNA sequence: TGTGCCAGCAGCCCCCGAGGGGACAGGGCGTTGAATGAGCAGTTCTTC. Residues: CASSPRGDRALNEQFF.

This clone was recorded once. This chain uses TRBV25-1 with TRBJ1-1; 10 bases align to TRBD1. V lost 7 bases and J lost 10; bases outside the gene matches: 12. From germline, CDR1 is MGHDK and CDR2 SYGVNS. This CDR3 contains 14 residues. CDR3 DNA: TGTGCCAGCAACCACGGGACAGGGGCCCGGGGAGCTTTCTTT. Translated: CASNHGTGARGAFF. Full variable domain (missing parts from reference TRBV25-1 and TRBJ1-1): EADIYQTPRYLVIGTGKKITLECSQTMGHDKMYWYQQDPGMELHLIHYSYGVNSTEKGDLSSESTVSRIRTEHFPLTLESARPSHTSQYLCASNHGTGARGAFFGQGTRLTVV.

This rearrangement joins TRBV28 to TRBJ1-4; tentatively, D is TRBD1 (5 bases). CDR3 length equals 14 residues. Deletions cut 6 bases from V and 7 bases from J, with 15 bases between. The germline CDR1 and CDR2 sequences are MDHEN and SYDVKM. CDR3 nucleotides: TGTGCCAGCAGATGGGGGGGAACTGGTGAAAAACTGTTTTTT. Its translation: CASRWGGTGEKLFF.

This clone has only one observation. This chain connects TRBV7-3 to TRBJ2-5; weak D call: TRBD2 (6 bases). Trimming took 5 bases from V and 4 from J, leaving 17 bases between them. Germline V lookup: CDR1 SGHTA, CDR2 FQGTGA. This CDR3 has 15 residues. The CDR3 DNA sequence: TGTGCCAGCAGCCTAAGTACTAGCAAAGGAGAGACCCAGTACTTC. Its translation: CASSLSTSKGETQYF.

The chain carries TRBV4-3 and TRBJ2-1; 9 bases are a match to TRBD1. The ends lost 5 bases at V and 3 bases at J; junction bases unmatched: 8. Germline values: CDR1 LGHNA, CDR2 YSLEER. The CDR3 extends over 16 amino acids. CDR3 loop: CASSLRGQGGYNEQFF. The CDR3, as DNA: TGCGCCAGCAGCTTACGGGGACAGGGAGGCTACAATGAGCAGTTCTTC.

The gene calls are TRBV14 and TRBJ2-5, with D possibly TRBD1 on 5 matching bases. Germline V lookup: CDR1 SGHDN, CDR2 FVKESK. The CDR3 is 12 amino acids. V was clipped by 4 bases and J by 5 bases, with 8 bases between them. CDR3 loop: CASSPGFETQYF. In DNA, the CDR3 is TGTGCCAGCAGCCCAGGGTTCGAGACCCAGTACTTC.

This chain connects TRBV28 to TRBJ1-1; D is uncertain. V was pared by 5 bases and J by 2 bases, with 15 bases between. Germline values: CDR1 MDHEN, CDR2 SYDVKM. This CDR3 contains 15 residues. CDR3 region: CASSPTGKKNTEAFF. The CDR3, as DNA: TGTGCCAGCAGTCCCACGGGGAAGAAAAACACTGAAGCTTTCTTT.

The chain has TRBV3-1 (or the pseudogene TRBV3-2) and TRBJ2-3; 8 bases map to TRBD2. V gave up 1 base and J gave up 2 bases; unmatched junction bases: 5. Germline values: CDR1 LGHDT, CDR2 YNNKEL (reference sequence). The CDR3 contains 16 residues. Here the CDR3 DNA reads TGTGCCAGCAGCCAAGTGTCGGGGGGGATCACAGATACGCAGTATTTT. Translated: CASSQVSGGITDTQYF.

The genes are TRBV29-1 and TRBJ1-1; 7 bases are shared with TRBD1. The V gene end was trimmed by 8 bases and the J gene end by 0 bases; junction bases not matched to a gene: 6. The CDR3 runs 13 residues. CDR1 is SQVTM and CDR2 is ANQGSEA in the germline V gene. CDR3 residues: CSSGTAMNTEAFF. As DNA, the CDR3 is TGCAGCTCGGGGACAGCAATGAACACTGAAGCTTTCTTT.

This chain joins TRBV10-3 and TRBJ1-2, with TRBD1 identical over 7 bases. This CDR3 spans 16 amino acids. Looked up from germline, CDR1 is ENHRY and CDR2 is SYGVKD. Trimming removed 6 bases from V and 1 base from J; junction bases left unmatched: 11. The CDR3 sequence is CAISRTGTENNYGYTF. CDR3 bases: TGTGCCATCAGCCGAACCGGGACAGAAAATAACTATGGCTACACCTTC.

This chain links TRBV28 with TRBJ2-2; unclear D gene. The germline V and J ends were trimmed by 5 bases and 1 base, with 11 bases remaining between them. CDR3 length equals 15 residues. Germline V gene lookup returns CDR1 MDHEN and CDR2 SYDVKM. CDR3 sequence: CASSTSEVNTGELFF. The CDR3 region has the DNA TGTGCCAGCAGTACTTCAGAGGTGAACACCGGGGAGCTGTTTTTT.

The J gene is TRBJ1-3, the V gene TRBV28; TRBD1 is a possible D gene (5 bases). In germline, CDR1 is MDHEN, CDR2 SYDVKM. This CDR3 contains 15 residues. The V end was cut by 2 bases, the J end by 2 bases, with 10 bases between. CDR3 nucleotide sequence: TGTGCCAGCAGTTTAGAAAGGGGAACTGGAAACACCATATATTTT. Its protein is CASSLERGTGNTIYF.

The chain couples TRBV21-1 to TRBJ2-7; the table names TRBD2, a call not compared with the DNA. TRBV21-1 is given as a pseudogene. The length of the CDR3 is 11 residues. The CDR3 here is CASIGHYEQYF. In DNA form, the CDR3 reads TGTGCCAGCATCGGTCACTACGAGCAGTACTTC.

The chain carries TRBV15 and TRBJ2-7, with TRBD1 as a possible D gene (5 bases). The CDR3 is 16 residues long. V was trimmed by 0 bases and J by 1 base, leaving 13 bases between them. CDR1 LNHNV and CDR2 YYDKDF come from the germline V gene (reference sequence). CDR3 protein: CATSRDFRQRSYEQYF. The CDR3 coding sequence is TGTGCCACCAGCAGAGATTTTAGACAGCGTTCCTACGAGCAGTACTTC.

The chain uses TRBV9 and TRBJ2-2; no definite D call. The germline gives CDR1 SGDLS, CDR2 YYNGEE. CDR3 length equals 16 residues. Trimming shortened V by 3 bases and J by 0 bases, and 12 bases separated the two germline ends. The CDR3 DNA follows: TGTGCCAGCAGCGCCCTGACTGACGCGAACACCGGGGAGCTGTTTTTT. Translation gives CASSALTDANTGELFF.

The V and J genes are TRBV19 and TRBJ1-1, with a possible D match to TRBD1 (6 bases). Germline V CDR1 and CDR2: LNHDA, SQIVND (reference sequence). This CDR3 is built from 13 residues. V was cut by 7 bases and J by 6 bases, with 15 bases left in between. CDR3 protein: CASTVRGVAEAFF. In DNA, the CDR3 is TGTGCCAGTACTGTCAGGGGAGTCGCTGAAGCTTTCTTT. Drawing the rest from reference TRBV19 and TRBJ1-1, the complete variable domain is DGGITQSPKYLFRKEGQNVTLSCEQNLNHDAMYWYRQDPGQGLRLIYYSQIVNDFQKGDIAEGYSVSREKKESFPLTVTSAQKNPTAFYLCASTVRGVAEAFFGQGTRLTVV.

The chain joins TRBV4-3 to TRBJ1-2; D gene ambiguous. Germline V gene lookup returns CDR1 LGHNA and CDR2 YSLEER. This CDR3 is 14 amino acids long. Trimming cost V 0 bases and J 4 bases, with 9 bases left between them. The CDR3 DNA sequence: TGCGCCAGCAGCCAAGATCAATCCGGCTATGGCTACACCTTC. Its protein product is CASSQDQSGYGYTF.